This is a list of T cell receptor beta chains from one sample in a study of T cell changes during pregnancy in multiple sclerosis. Libraries were prepared by immunoSEQ multiplex PCR; TCRdb keeps only in-frame clonotypes and omits some of them. The sample comprises approximately 13,000 clones, 85% to 95% of which are singletons, and less than 3.5% rests with the top ten. Sequencing used peripheral blood, obtained in the second trimester of pregnancy. Receptors originate from a female donor in good health, enrolled as a control in a pregnancy study. CDR3s leave out the opening cysteine and the closing phenylalanine or tryptophan. A D gene is named only where the DNA matches it firmly. Not all rows give a size; the values are once, few, many and, for expanded clones, a class.

D gene,J gene,V gene,clone size,CDR3 protein
-,TRBJ2-3,TRBV11-2,-,ASSPPAGARYTQY
TRBD1,TRBJ2-1,TRBV27,-,ASSPHLGTGYYNEQF
TRBD2,TRBJ2-1,TRBV6-4,few,ASARLAGGGDEQF
-,TRBJ2-1,TRBV29-1,-,SVVRGVEQF
-,TRBJ1-5,TRBV28,-,ASSIGGQPQH
TRBD2,TRBJ2-5,TRBV7-9,once,ASSLAGGGSQETQY
-,TRBJ1-1,TRBV19,-,ASSQQQGSGTEAF
TRBD2,TRBJ2-5,TRBV15,-,ATSRPLAGRETQY
TRBD1,TRBJ2-5,TRBV28,-,ASFTGGAETQY
-,TRBJ2-7,TRBV5-1,-,ASSSDNPGSHEQY
-,TRBJ1-5,TRBV19,once,ASRQSLPDQPQH
TRBD2,TRBJ2-1,TRBV28,-,ASSLRLAGLKRGEQF
TRBD2,TRBJ2-3,TRBV4-2,-,ASSQDRLAGGLDVTDTQY
-,TRBJ1-3,TRBV7-2,-,ASSLKGGLGNTIY
TRBD1,TRBJ2-1,TRBV2,-,ASSEWRGQGEQF
TRBD1,TRBJ2-7,TRBV6-5,-,ASTEPGQGTREQY
TRBD2,TRBJ2-5,TRBV27,-,ASSTFGGETQY
-,TRBJ1-1,TRBV7-8,once,ASSFHLIGSGTEAF
-,TRBJ1-2,TRBV7-2,-,ASSLVIANYGYA
TRBD2,TRBJ2-1,TRBV18,-,ASSPPQGTSGGYNEQF
-,TRBJ1-2,TRBV5-6,-,ASSLRTANYGYT
-,TRBJ1-6,TRBV6-5,-,ASRRQVNSPLH
TRBD2,TRBJ2-1,TRBV4-3,-,ASSQGLAGGYNEQF
-,TRBJ1-2,TRBV7-2,-,ASPQGAPWSGYT
TRBD2,TRBJ2-1,TRBV11-1,once,ASSLGTSLNINNEQF
TRBD1,TRBJ2-6,TRBV19,-,ASSMGQGTRSGANVLT
-,TRBJ1-1,TRBV11-2,-,ASSLNSAIEAF
TRBD2,TRBJ2-7,TRBV5-1,-,ASSSAAGVVGEQY
-,TRBJ1-2,TRBV7-3,-,ASSLGAGYGYT
-,TRBJ2-1,TRBV7-2,-,ASRPRDNPYNEQF
-,TRBJ2-7,TRBV7-2,-,ASSPGSYEQY
-,TRBJ1-5,TRBV6-4,-,ASSAGTNNQPQH
-,TRBJ2-7,TRBV11-2,-,ASGTPLVWEQY
-,TRBJ1-1,TRBV30,-,AWRVGLTNTEAF
TRBD2,TRBJ2-1,TRBV29-1,once,SVKAGGPINEQF
-,TRBJ1-2,TRBV7-2,-,ASSLGQLGGYGYT
-,TRBJ1-5,TRBV27,once,ASRDTFNQPQH
-,TRBJ2-7,TRBV2,-,ASSVKLPSYEQY
TRBD1,TRBJ2-1,TRBV27,-,ASSLREKGADEQF
TRBD2,TRBJ2-1,TRBV5-1,-,ASIATSGSHGEQF
-,TRBJ1-1,TRBV7-2,few,ASSSTGRRAEAF
-,TRBJ2-5,TRBV5-5,-,ASSQGTYQETQY
-,TRBJ2-1,TRBV10-3,-,AISESGGRASYNEQF
-,TRBJ2-3,TRBV7-2,-,ASSLGMRDTQY
TRBD2,TRBJ2-7,TRBV13,-,ASRARREGKYEQY
-,TRBJ1-2,TRBV5-4,-,ASRAQGGVYGYT
-,TRBJ2-5,TRBV6-6,-,ASSYTGAQY
-,TRBJ2-1,TRBV10-3,-,AISEQAYNEQF
-,TRBJ2-2,TRBV2,-,ASSEGPNTGELF
TRBD2,TRBJ2-7,TRBV19,-,ASRSLAGTYEQY
TRBD2,TRBJ2-2,TRBV7-3,-,ASSVGGLEKLF
-,TRBJ2-3,TRBV7-6,-,ASSPNEADTQY
-,TRBJ2-3,TRBV4-2,-,ASSQDRFVRGHSSTDTQY
-,TRBJ2-6,TRBV27,-,ASSFRTGDSGANVLT